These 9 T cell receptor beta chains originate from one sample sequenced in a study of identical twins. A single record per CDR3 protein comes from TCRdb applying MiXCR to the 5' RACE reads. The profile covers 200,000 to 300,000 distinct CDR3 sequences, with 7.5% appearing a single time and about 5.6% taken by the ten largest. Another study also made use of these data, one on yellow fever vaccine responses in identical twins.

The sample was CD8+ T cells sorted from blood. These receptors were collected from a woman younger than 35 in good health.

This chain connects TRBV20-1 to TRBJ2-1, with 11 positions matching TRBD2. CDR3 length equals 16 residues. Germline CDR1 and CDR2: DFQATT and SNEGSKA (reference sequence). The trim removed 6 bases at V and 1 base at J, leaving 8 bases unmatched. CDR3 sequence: CSAQRASGRSYNEQFF. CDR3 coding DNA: TGCAGTGCCCAGCGGGCTAGCGGGAGGTCCTACAATGAGCAGTTCTTC.

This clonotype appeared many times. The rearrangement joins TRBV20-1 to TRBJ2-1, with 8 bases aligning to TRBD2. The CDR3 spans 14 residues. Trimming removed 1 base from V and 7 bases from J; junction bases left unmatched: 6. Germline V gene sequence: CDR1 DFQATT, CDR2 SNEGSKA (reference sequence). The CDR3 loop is CSARGQRETNEQFF. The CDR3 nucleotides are TGCAGTGCTAGAGGCCAGCGGGAGACAAATGAGCAGTTCTTC.

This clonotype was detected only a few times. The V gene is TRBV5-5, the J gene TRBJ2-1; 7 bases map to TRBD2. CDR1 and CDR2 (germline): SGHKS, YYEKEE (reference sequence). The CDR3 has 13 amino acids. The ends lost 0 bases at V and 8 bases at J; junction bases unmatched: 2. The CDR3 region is CASSLALADEQFF. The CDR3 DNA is TGTGCCAGCAGCTTGGCTCTAGCGGATGAGCAGTTCTTC. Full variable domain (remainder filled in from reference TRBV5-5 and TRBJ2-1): DAGVTQSPTHLIKTRGQQVTLRCSPISGHKSVSWYQQVLGQGPQFIFQYYEKEERGRGNFPDRFSARQFPNYSSELNVNALLLGDSALYLCASSLALADEQFFGPGTRLTVL.

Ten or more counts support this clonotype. The DNA for the CDR3 is TGCAGCGTTTTTGGAAGGGCTGAAGCTTTCTTT. Encoded protein: CSVFGRAEAFF. The rearrangement joins TRBV29-1 to TRBJ1-1, with D hard to call. V shed 5 bases and J shed 6 bases, with 10 bases lying between them. There are 11 residues in the CDR3. Germline lookup yields CDR1 SQVTM and CDR2 ANQGSEA.

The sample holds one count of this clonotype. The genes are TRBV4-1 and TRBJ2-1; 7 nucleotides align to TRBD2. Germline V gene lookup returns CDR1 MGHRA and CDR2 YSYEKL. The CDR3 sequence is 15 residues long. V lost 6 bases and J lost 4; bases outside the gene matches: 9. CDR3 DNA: TGCGCCAGCAGTTCCGAGTGGGGGGGTTACAATGAGCAGTTCTTC. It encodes CASSSEWGGYNEQFF.

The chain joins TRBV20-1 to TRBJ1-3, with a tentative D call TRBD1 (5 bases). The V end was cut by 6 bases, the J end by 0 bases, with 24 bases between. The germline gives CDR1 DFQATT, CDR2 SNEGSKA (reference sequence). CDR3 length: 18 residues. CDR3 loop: CSARGDPDSSSSGNTIYF. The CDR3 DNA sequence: TGCAGTGCCCGAGGGGATCCAGACTCCTCGAGCTCTGGAAACACCATATATTTT.

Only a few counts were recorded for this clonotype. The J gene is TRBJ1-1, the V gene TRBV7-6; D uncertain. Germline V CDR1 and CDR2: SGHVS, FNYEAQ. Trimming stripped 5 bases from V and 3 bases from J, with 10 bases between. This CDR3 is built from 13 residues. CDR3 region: CASSLGVYTEAFF. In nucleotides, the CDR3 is TGTGCCAGCAGCCTCGGAGTATACACTGAAGCTTTCTTT.

For the CDR3, the DNA is TGTGCCAGCAGCTTAGCGCCTGGGACAGCCACTAGCACAGATACGCAGTATTTT. Translating it yields CASSLAPGTATSTDTQYF. The gene calls are TRBV7-6 and TRBJ2-3; 7 bases are shared with TRBD1. The CDR3 consists of 18 residues. Trimming cost V 0 bases and J 0 bases; bases outside gene matches: 9. Germline CDR1 and CDR2: SGHVS and FNYEAQ.

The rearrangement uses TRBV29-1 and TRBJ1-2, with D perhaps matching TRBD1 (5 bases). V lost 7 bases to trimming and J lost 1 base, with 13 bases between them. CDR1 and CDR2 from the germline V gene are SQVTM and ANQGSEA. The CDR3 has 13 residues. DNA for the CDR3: TGCAGCGCTCACGGGGGGGATAACTATGGCTACACCTTC. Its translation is CSAHGGDNYGYTF.